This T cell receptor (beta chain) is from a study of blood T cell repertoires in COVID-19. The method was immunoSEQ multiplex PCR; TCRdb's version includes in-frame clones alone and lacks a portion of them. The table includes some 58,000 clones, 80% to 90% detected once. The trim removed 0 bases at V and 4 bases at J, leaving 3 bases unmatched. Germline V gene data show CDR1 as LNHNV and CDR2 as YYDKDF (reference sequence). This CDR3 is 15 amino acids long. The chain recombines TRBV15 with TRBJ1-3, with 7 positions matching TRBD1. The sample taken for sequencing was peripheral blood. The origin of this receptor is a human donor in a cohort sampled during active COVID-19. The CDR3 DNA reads TGTGCCACCAGCAGAGATGCGACAGGGGGAAACACCATATATTTT. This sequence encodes CATSRDATGGNTIYF. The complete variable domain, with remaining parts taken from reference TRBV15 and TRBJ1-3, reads DAMVIQNPRYQVTQFGKPVTLSCSQTLNHNVMYWYQQKSSQAPKLLFHYYDKDFNNEADTPDNFQSRRPNTSFCFLDIRSPGLGDTAMYLCATSRDATGGNTIYFGEGSWLTVV.